This TCR beta chain was identified in a study of beta chain features in type 1 diabetes. General study findings and limits: PCR might favor shorter templates, but any such skew would affect patients and controls equally.

Reverse transcription of all isolated RNA meant that expressed TCRB transcripts were sequenced. The repertoire was sequenced with immunoSEQ multiplex PCR; TCRdb's copy has only in-frame clones and lacks some. This sample has under 250,000 clones, with roughly a tenth found just once. Points on this clone: As yet, its antigen is unknown. Other nucleotide sequences in the sample specify the same CDR3.

V gave up 0 bases and J gave up 4 bases; unmatched junction bases: 1. Germline V gene data show CDR1 as GTSNPN and CDR2 as SVGIG (reference sequence). The CDR3 runs 15 residues. This TCR came from a man aged 18-30 years in good health. The rearrangement links TRBV30 to TRBJ2-1; TRBD2 matches 12 bases. The sample comprised central memory CD4+ T cells from blood. CDR3 residues: CAWSVLAGGYNEQFF. The CDR3, as DNA: TGTGCCTGGAGTGTGCTAGCGGGAGGGTACAATGAGCAGTTCTTC.